This TCR beta chain was captured in a study of blood T cell repertoires in COVID-19. Turning to the study itself: COVID-19 samples, acute and convalescent, were from the United States, Italy and Spain. PBMCs, B-cell-depleted T cells, or T cells were the source of the cDNA or gDNA that made up the material.

Original processing methods: Reference gene primer amplification gave estimated nucleated cell counts. Measured with immunoSEQ multiplex PCR; TCRdb has only the in-frame clones, and not every one. That table gives V, J and clone size, and the DNA gave D and trimming. The sample carries a few hundred thousand clones, over 80% recorded once. Trimming took 8 bases from V and 6 from J; bases not matched to a gene: 12. Germline assignment: CDR1 MNHEY and CDR2 SMNVEV (reference sequence). This CDR3 spans 15 amino acids. Individuals drawn from 24 US areas were roughly 18 to 95 years old. The specimen sequenced was PBMCs or T cells enriched from blood (not recorded which). The V and J genes are TRBV27 and TRBJ2-7; 11 bases map to TRBD1. The TCR was taken from a human donor in a cohort exposed to, infected with or recovered from COVID-19 (not recorded which). The donor label of this sample is uncertain. CDR3 DNA: TGTGCCAGCTCGCAAAGGGGACAGGGGGTTGGCGAGCAGTACTTC. It codes for CASSQRGQGVGEQYF.